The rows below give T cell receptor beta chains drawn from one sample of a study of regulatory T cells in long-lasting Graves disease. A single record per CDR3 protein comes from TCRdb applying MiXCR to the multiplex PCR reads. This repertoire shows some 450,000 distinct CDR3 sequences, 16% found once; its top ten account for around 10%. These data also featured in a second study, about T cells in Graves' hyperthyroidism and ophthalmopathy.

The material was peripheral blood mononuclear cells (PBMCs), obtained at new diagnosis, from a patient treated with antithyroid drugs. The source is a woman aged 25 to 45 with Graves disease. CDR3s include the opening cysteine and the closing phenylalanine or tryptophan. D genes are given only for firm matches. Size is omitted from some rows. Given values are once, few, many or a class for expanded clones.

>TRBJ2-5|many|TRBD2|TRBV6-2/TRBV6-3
TGTGCCAGCAGTTTCGAAGCGGGAGGAGGAGAGACCCAGTACTTC
CASSFEAGGGETQYF
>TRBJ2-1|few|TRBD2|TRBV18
TGTGCCAGCTCGGGACTAGCGGGAGTATGGCCCGAGAACGATGAGCAGTTCTTC
CASSGLAGVWPENDEQFF
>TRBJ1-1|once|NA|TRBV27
TGTGCCAGCAGTTTGACCGGCTTAATGAACACTGAAGCTTTCTTT
CASSLTGLMNTEAFF
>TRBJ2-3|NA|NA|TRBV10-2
TGCGCCAGCAGTGAGTTGGCGGGGGCAGGTGATACGCAGTATTTT
CASSELAGAGDTQYF
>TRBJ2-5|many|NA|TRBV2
TGTGCCACCCTTGGACTATACGAGACCCAGTACTTC
CATLGLYETQYF
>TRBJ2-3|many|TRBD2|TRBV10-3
TGTGCCATCAGTCCTATAGCGGGAGATTTAGGGTATACGCAGTATTTT
CAISPIAGDLGYTQYF
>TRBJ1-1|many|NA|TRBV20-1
TGCAGTGCGGGTGACCGGGGTAAGGCTTTCTTT
CSAGDRGKAFF
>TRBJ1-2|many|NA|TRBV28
TGTGCCAGCAGTCGCTCCGGGGGGGCGAGTGGCTACACCTTC
CASSRSGGASGYTF
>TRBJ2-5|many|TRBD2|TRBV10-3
TGTGCCATCAGTGGGTCACCGGGACTAGCGGTTCAAGAGACCCAGTACTTC
CAISGSPGLAVQETQYF
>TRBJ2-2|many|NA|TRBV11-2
TGTGCCAGCAGCTTAGCGGGAGCGTCGGGGGAGCTGTTTTTT
CASSLAGASGELFF
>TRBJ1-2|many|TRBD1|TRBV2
TGTGCCACTCCTAGGACAGGCGGTGACTATGGCTACACCTTC
CATPRTGGDYGYTF
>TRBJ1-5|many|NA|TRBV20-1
TGCAGTGCTAGCGAACCCCATGGGCCCCAGCATTTT
CSASEPHGPQHF
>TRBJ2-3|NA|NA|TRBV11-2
TGTGCCAGCAACCCCGGGACGGGGACAGATACGCAGTATTTT
CASNPGTGTDTQYF
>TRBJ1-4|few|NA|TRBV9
TGTGCCAGCAGCGTAGGAGGGTATCGAATTAATGAAAAACTGTTTTTT
CASSVGGYRINEKLFF
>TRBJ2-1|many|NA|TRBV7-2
TGTGCCAGCAGCTTAGGGCTAGCGCATTACAATGAGCAGTTCTTC
CASSLGLAHYNEQFF
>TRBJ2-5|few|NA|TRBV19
TGTGCCAGTAGTATTGCAGAAAACCAAGAGACCCAGTACTTC
CASSIAENQETQYF
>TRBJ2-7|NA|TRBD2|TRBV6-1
TGTGCCAGCAAACTAGGGACTAGCGGGCTCTCCTACGAGCAGTACTTC
CASKLGTSGLSYEQYF
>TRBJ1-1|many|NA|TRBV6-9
TGTGCCAGCAGTTACAAAGGGGAGGGTGACACTGAAGCTTTCTTT
CASSYKGEGDTEAFF
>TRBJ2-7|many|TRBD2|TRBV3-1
TGTGCCAGCAGCCAAGGCGGGAGAAGCTACGAGCAGTACTTC
CASSQGGRSYEQYF
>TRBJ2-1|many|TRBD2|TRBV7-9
TGTGCCAGCAGCCCAGGGACTAGCGGGACCTACAATGAGCAGTTCTTC
CASSPGTSGTYNEQFF
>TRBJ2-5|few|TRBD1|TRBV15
TGTGCTACCAGCAGAGAAGGGGGCGCTTGGACCCAGTACTTC
CATSREGGAWTQYF
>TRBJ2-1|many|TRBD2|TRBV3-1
TGTGCCAGCACCCAACTAGCGGGAGGTCCCCTTTCCTACAATGAGCAGTTCTTC
CASTQLAGGPLSYNEQFF
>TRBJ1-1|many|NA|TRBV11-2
TGTGCCAGCAGCTTAAGGGGACCACTGGGGACTGAAGCTTTCTTT
CASSLRGPLGTEAFF
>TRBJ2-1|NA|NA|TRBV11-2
TGTGCCAGCAGCTCCCGGGACCCACTTTTAGAGGAGCAGTTCTTC
CASSSRDPLLEEQFF
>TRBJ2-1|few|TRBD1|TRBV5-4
TGTGCCAGCAGCACCCCGACAGGGTTCCATGAGCAGTTCTTC
CASSTPTGFHEQFF
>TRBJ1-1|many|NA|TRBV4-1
TGCGCCAGCAGCCAACCCCCGAAGAACACTGAAGCTTTCTTT
CASSQPPKNTEAFF
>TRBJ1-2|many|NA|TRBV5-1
TGCGCCAGCAGCTTGGCCCTGGGGACACCGTATGGCTACACCTTC
CASSLALGTPYGYTF
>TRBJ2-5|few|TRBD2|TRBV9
TGTGCCAGCAGCGTGTCTAGCGGGGCCCAAGAGACCCAGTACTTC
CASSVSSGAQETQYF
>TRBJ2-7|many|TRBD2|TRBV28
TGTGCCAGCTCCGTGGGGGGGGGCTCCTACGAGCAGTACTTC
CASSVGGGSYEQYF
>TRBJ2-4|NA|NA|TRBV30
TGTGCCTGGAATCGGCAGGACATTCAGTACTTC
CAWNRQDIQYF
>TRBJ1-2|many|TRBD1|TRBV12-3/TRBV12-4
TGTGCCAGCAGCAGGACAGGGGGCCGGGACTATGGCTACACCTTC
CASSRTGGRDYGYTF
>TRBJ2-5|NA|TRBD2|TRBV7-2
TGTGCCAGCAGCTTGACTAGCGGATTTCAAGAGACCCAGTACTTC
CASSLTSGFQETQYF
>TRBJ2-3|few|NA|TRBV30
TGTGCCTGGAGGGCCCTGGGTGCAATCACAGATACGCAGTATTTT
CAWRALGAITDTQYF
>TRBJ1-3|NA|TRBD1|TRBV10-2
TGCGCCAGCAGTGGGGGACAGGGCGCAGGCGGAAACACCATATATTTT
CASSGGQGAGGNTIYF
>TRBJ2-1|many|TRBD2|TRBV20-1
TGCAGTGCTAGAGATTCTAGCGGGAGTGAACGCGAGCAGTTCTTC
CSARDSSGSEREQFF
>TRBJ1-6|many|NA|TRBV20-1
TGCAGTGCGCAGACTCTTCGGGACGGAACGAATTCACCCCTCCACTTT
CSAQTLRDGTNSPLHF
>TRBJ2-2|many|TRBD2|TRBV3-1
TGTGCCAGCAGCCAAGGGACTAGCACCGGGGAGCTGTTTTTT
CASSQGTSTGELFF
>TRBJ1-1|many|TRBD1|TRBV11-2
TGTGCCAGCAGCCCGGGACAGGGGTCCACTGAAGCTTTCTTT
CASSPGQGSTEAFF
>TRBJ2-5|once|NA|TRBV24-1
TGTGCCACCAGTGATTTTTCAGGTGGTGAAGAGACCCAGTACTTC
CATSDFSGGEETQYF
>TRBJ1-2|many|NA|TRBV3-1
TGTGCCAGCAGCCAAGATTGGAGCTATGGCTACACCTTC
CASSQDWSYGYTF
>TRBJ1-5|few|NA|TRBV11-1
TGTGCCAGCAGCCTCAGTACAGATAATAGCAATCAGCCCCAGCATTTT
CASSLSTDNSNQPQHF
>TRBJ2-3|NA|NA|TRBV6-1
TGTGCCAGCAAGGAGCCCGGCCCGCCAGATACGCAGTATTTT
CASKEPGPPDTQYF
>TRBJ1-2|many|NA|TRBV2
TGTGCCAGCGAAGGAGGTCATGGCTACACCTTC
CASEGGHGYTF
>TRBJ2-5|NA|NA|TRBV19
TGTGCCAGCAGTATCCCGGGACGGAGACAAGAGACCCAGTACTTC
CASSIPGRRQETQYF
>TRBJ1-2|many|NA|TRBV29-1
TGCAGCGTTGTTAACCCGGATGGCTACACCTTC
CSVVNPDGYTF
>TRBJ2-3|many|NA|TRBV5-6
TGTGCCAGCAGCTTATTTGGGGAAACAGATACGCAGTATTTT
CASSLFGETDTQYF
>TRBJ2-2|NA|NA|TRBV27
TGTGCCAGCAGTTTGACGCGGGACACCGGGGAGCTGTTTTTT
CASSLTRDTGELFF
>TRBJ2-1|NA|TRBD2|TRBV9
TGTGCCAGCAGCGTAGACCCAGCGGGAGGAATTCATGAGCAGTTCTTC
CASSVDPAGGIHEQFF
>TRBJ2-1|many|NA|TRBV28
TGTGCCAGCAGTTCGCCCCGGGGTTCGGGGGATGAGCAGTTCTTC
CASSSPRGSGDEQFF
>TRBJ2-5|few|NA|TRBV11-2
TGTGCCAGCAGCTCCCTACGGGCCTCGAGGGAGACCCAGTACTTC
CASSSLRASRETQYF
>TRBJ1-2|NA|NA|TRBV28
TGTGCCAGCAGTTTTCAGGGGAGGCCGCTCTATGGCGGCTACACCTTC
CASSFQGRPLYGGYTF
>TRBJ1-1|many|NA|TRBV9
TGTGCCAGCAGCCCCTCTCCAAGGGTCGTTACTGAAGCTTTCTTT
CASSPSPRVVTEAFF
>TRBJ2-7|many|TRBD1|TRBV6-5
TGTGCCAGCAGTTACGTGGGACAGGGGGTATACGAGCAGTACTTC
CASSYVGQGVYEQYF
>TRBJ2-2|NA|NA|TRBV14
TGTGCCAGCAGCCTAGGACCGGGAGAAGTAAACGGGGAGCTGTTTTTT
CASSLGPGEVNGELFF
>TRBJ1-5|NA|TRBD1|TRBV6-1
TGTGCCAGCAGTGCCCGGGACAGCGGACAGCCCCAGCATTTT
CASSARDSGQPQHF
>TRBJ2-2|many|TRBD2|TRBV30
TGTGCCTGGAGTTGGGCACCGGGACTAGATTACAACGGGGAGCTGTTTTTT
CAWSWAPGLDYNGELFF
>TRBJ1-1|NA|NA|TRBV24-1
TGTGCCACCAGCGACAGAGACGAAGCTTTCTTT
CATSDRDEAFF
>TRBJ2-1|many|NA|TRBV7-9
TGTGCCAGCAGCTTAGCGGAGAGGCAGGGCGGCAATGAGCAGTTCTTC
CASSLAERQGGNEQFF
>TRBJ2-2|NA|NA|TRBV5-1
TGCGCCAGCAGCCCGGCGGACTTCACCGGGGAGCTGTTTTTT
CASSPADFTGELFF
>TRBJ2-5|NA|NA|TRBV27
TGTGCCTGCATATCGACAGCGGGTAGTTCAGAGACCCAGTACTTC
CACISTAGSSETQYF